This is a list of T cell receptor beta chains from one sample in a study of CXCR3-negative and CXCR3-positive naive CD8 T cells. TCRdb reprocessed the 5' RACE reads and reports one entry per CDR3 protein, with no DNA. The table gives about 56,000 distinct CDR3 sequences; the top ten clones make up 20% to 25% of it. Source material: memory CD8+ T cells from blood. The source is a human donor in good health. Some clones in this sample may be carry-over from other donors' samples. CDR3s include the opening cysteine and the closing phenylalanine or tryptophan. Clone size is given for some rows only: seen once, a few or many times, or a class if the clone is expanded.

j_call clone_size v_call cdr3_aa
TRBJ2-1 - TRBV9 CASSVGAGGLQFF
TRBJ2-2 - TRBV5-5 CASSFGAVDTGELFF
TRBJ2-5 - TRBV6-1 CASSPTGSQETQYF
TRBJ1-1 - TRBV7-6 CASSYGVGALDLEAFF
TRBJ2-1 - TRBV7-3 CASSSSPGEEQFF
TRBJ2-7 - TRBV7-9 CASSASGQFYEQYF
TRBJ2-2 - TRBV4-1 CASSQVGQGWGTGELFF
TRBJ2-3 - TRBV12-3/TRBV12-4 CASRLSGDTDTQYF
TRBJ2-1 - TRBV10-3 CAISEDGNEQFF
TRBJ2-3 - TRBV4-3 CASSLGSGSPTDTQYF
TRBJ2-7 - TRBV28 CASSSRSRGFSYEQYF
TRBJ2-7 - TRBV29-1 CSVQSGFAYEQYF
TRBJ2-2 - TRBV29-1 CSVERGGTGELFF
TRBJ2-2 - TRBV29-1 CSVNEAGTNTGELFF
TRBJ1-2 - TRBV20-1 CSARGGTGEVDGYTF
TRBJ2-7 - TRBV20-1 CSARGLLHLSYEQYF
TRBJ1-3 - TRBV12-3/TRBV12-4 CASSLQGSGNTIYF
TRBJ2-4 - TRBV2 CASRRGSEVDIQYF
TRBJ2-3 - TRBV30 CAWSPGVIRSGGYTDTQYF
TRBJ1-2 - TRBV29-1 CSVEANPYGYTF
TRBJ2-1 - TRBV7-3 CASSSSPGQGVNEQFF
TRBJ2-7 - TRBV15 CATSQAGEYYEQYF
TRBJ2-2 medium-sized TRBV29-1 CSVDGGGTGELFF
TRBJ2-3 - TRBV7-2 CASSAPGLGTDTQYF